These 2 T cell receptor beta chains originate from one sample sequenced in a study of blood T cells in healthy people across ages. Through a sample-barcoded 5' primer and a J-beta primer mix, a second PCR was run for about 6 to 12 cycles. Via MiXCR, TCRdb re-called the 5' RACE reads, giving one row per CDR3 protein. The table includes about 1.8 million distinct CDR3 sequences, roughly 50% detected once. Input material: blood. These receptors were taken from a woman aged 35 to 49 in good health.

The V call is TRBV6-2 or TRBV6-3, the J call TRBJ2-4, with D possibly called TRBD1 or TRBD2 (5 bases each). The ends were cut back, 4 bases at V and 11 bases at J, with 12 bases in the middle. The CDR3 is 12 amino acids. The germline CDR1 and CDR2 sequences are MNHEY and SVGEGT. CDR3 DNA sequence: TGTGCCAGCAGTTGGGACCCGTACGTTCAGTACTTC. The encoded protein is CASSWDPYVQYF.

The rearrangement joins TRBV4-3 to TRBJ2-5; weak D call: TRBD1 (5 bases). Germline loops: CDR1 LGHNA, CDR2 YSLEER. This CDR3 has 15 amino acids. Trimming stripped 0 bases from V and 2 bases from J, with 10 bases between. CDR3 nucleotide sequence: TGCGCCAGCAGCCAAGATCGTAACAGGCAAGAGACCCAGTACTTC. Its translation is CASSQDRNRQETQYF.